The T cell receptor beta chain described here comes from a study of regulatory T cells in long-lasting Graves disease. As for the study in general: Patients newly diagnosed with Graves' had been on antithyroid drugs for under 3 months.

Study-level points and caveats: Among samples with persistent disease, TRBV28, TRBJ1-2 and TRBJ2-5 were favored.

This clonotype has at least ten counts. The target antigen is unknown. Arm-PCR of CDR3 regions and iRepertoire HTBI primers were used to build TCR beta libraries. TCRdb reanalysed the multiplex PCR reads using MiXCR and keeps one entry per CDR3 protein. The table shows 350,000 to 450,000 distinct CDR3 sequences, with approximately 16% occurring only once. From germline, CDR1 is LGHDT and CDR2 YNNKEL (reference sequence). The CDR3 is 16 amino acids. After removal of 3 bases from V and 4 bases from J, the junction contained 3 bases not matched to a gene. Time point reported: newly diagnosed GD, antithyroid drugs for less than 3 months. Following extraction of RNA from PBMCs, that RNA was used to make the TCR library. The authors diagnosed Graves' disease using American Thyroid Association guidelines. The same sample was also studied in work on T cells in Graves' hyperthyroidism and ophthalmopathy. That source notes: Absence of ophthalmopathy progression within 18 months defined stable Graves' hyperthyroidism.

The TCR comes from a woman between 40 and 50 years old with Graves disease. The sequences come from peripheral blood mononuclear cells (PBMCs), collected at new diagnosis, from a patient treated with antithyroid drugs. V gene TRBV3-1 combines with J gene TRBJ2-2, with 12 bases that match TRBD2. The CDR3 sequence: CASSHRLAGATGELFF. CDR3 nucleotides: TGTGCCAGCAGCCACAGACTAGCGGGAGCCACCGGGGAGCTGTTTTTT. Full variable domain (remainder filled in from reference TRBV3-1 and TRBJ2-2): DTAVSQTPKYLVTQMGNDKSIKCEQNLGHDTMYWYKQDSKKFLKIMFSYNNKELIINETVPNRFSPKSPDKAHLNLHINSLELGDSAVYFCASSHRLAGATGELFFGEGSRLTVL.